This T cell receptor (beta chain) comes out of a study of beta chain features in type 1 diabetes. Study details: The patient and healthy donor groups were comparable for age, gender and cell yields.

Turning to this clone: No antigen is known for it.

Study results and limitations: Naive, central memory and Treg TCRB repertoires appeared more alike in patients than in healthy donors. TCRB CDR3 length was moderately but significantly reduced in all four CD4+ subsets of Type 1 diabetes patients.

The junction had 15 bases not matched to a gene; V was cut back by 4 bases and J by 10 bases. This CDR3 region has 16 residues. CDR1 and CDR2 (germline): SNHLY, FYNNEI. Averaging approximately 0.11 L, one heparinised blood draw came from each individual donor. Based on CD45RO/CCR7/CD25/CD127/CD95/CD27, CD4+ regulatory, stem cell-like memory, naive and central memory cells were sorted. Sequencing targeted expressed TCRB transcripts, as all isolated RNA had been reverse transcribed. Assay used: immunoSEQ multiplex PCR; TCRdb lists only in-frame clones, some missing. Here the sample spans about 28,000 clones, approximately 64% being singletons.

The sequenced material came from Tregs from blood. The chain combines TRBV2 with TRBJ2-1; 8 bases align to TRBD2. This TCR was recovered from a woman aged 25 to 39 with type 1 diabetes. This CDR3 reads CASSGFLAGRRWEQFF. The CDR3, as DNA: TGTGCCAGCAGTGGATTTCTAGCGGGCCGGAGGTGGGAGCAGTTCTTC.